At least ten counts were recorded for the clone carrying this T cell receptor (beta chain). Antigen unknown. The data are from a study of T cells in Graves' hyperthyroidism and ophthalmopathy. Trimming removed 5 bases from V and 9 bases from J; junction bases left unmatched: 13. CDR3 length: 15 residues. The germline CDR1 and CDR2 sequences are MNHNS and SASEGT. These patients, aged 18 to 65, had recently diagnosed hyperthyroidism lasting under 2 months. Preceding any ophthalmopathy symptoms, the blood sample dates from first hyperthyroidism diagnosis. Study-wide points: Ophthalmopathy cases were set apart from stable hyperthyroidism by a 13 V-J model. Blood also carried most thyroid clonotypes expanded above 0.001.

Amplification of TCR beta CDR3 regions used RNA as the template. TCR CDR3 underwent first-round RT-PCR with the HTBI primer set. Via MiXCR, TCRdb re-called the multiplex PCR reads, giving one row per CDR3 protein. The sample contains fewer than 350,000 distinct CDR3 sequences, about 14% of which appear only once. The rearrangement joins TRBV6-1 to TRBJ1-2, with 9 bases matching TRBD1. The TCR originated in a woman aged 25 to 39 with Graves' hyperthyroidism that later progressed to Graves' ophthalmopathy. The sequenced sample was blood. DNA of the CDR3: TGTGCCAGCAGTAAGACGACAGGGGGAGATAGTAGCTACACCTTC. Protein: CASSKTTGGDSSYTF.